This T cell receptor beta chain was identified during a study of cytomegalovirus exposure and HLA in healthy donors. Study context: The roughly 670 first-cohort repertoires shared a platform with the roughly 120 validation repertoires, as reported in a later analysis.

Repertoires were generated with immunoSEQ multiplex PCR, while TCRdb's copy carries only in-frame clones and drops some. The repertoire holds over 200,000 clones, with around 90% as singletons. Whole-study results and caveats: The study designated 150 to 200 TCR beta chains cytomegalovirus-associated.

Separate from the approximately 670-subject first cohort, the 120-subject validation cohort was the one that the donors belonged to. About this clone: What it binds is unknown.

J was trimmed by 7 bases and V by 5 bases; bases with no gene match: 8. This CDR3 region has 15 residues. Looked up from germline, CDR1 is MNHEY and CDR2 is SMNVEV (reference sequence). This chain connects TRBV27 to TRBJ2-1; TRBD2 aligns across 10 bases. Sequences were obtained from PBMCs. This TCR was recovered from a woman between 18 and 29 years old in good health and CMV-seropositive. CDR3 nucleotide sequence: TGTGCCAGCAGTCCCCTTTCTAGCGGGAGAAATGAGCAGTTCTTC. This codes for CASSPLSSGRNEQFF.